This TCR beta chain was identified in a study of blood T cell repertoires in COVID-19. Study as a whole: Sources were T cells, B-cell-depleted T cells, or PBMCs; the material itself was cDNA or gDNA.

This CDR3 has 14 amino acids. Data came from immunoSEQ multiplex PCR; TCRdb stores just in-frame clones and leaves some out. The sample yields fewer than 300,000 clones, roughly 85% seen once. The rearrangement joins TRBV21-1 to TRBJ1-3. TRBV21-1 is a recognized pseudogene. The receptor's source is a human donor in a cohort sampled during active COVID-19. Sequenced sample: peripheral blood. The CDR3 coding sequence is TGTGCCAGCCCAGAGGCCCGCTCTGGAAACACCATATATTTT. This gives the protein CASPEARSGNTIYF.